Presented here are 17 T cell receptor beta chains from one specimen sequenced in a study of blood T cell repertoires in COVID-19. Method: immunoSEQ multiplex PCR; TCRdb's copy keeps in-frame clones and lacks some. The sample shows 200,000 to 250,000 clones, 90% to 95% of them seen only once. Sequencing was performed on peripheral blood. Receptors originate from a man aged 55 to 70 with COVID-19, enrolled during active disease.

CDR3 sequence: CASSVVAGEFTDTQYF. The DNA of the CDR3 is TGTGCCAGCAGCGTAGTAGCAGGGGAGTTCACAGATACGCAGTATTTT. The chain joins TRBV9 to TRBJ2-3, with D possibly matching TRBD1 (6 bases). The CDR3 length is 16 residues. Trimming took 0 bases from V and 2 from J, leaving 13 bases between them. CDR1 and CDR2 (germline): SGDLS, YYNGEE.

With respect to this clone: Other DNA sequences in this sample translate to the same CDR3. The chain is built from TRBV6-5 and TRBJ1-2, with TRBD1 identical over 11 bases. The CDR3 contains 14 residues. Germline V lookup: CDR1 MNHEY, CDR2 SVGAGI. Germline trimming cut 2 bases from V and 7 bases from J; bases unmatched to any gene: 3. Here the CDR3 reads CASSYTGQGAGYTF. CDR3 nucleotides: TGTGCCAGCAGTTACACCGGACAGGGGGCTGGCTACACCTTC.

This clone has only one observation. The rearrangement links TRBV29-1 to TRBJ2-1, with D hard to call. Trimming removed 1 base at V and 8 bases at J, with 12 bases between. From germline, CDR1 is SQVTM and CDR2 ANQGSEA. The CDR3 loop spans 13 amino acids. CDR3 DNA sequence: TGCAGCGTTGAAGGGGCCTACAAGCATGAGCAGTTCTTC. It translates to CSVEGAYKHEQFF.

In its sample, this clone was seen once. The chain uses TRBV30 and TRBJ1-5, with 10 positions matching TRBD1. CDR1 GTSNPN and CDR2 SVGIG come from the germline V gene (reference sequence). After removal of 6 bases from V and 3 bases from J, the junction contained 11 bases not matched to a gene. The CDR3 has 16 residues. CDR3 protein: CACSRQGANPNQPQHF. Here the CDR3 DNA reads TGTGCCTGCTCCAGACAGGGGGCGAACCCCAATCAGCCCCAGCATTTT.

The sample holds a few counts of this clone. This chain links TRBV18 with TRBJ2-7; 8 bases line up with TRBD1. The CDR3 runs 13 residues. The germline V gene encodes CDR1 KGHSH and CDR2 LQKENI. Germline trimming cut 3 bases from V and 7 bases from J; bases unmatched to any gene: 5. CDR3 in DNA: TGTGCCAGCTCACCCGGACAGGGAGAGGAGCAGTACTTC. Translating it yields CASSPGQGEEQYF.

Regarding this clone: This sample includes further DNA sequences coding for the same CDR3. Here the CDR3 reads CASSVQGLSNQPQHF. CDR3 nucleotide sequence: TGTGCCAGCAGTGTGCAGGGGTTGAGCAATCAGCCCCAGCATTTT. This chain links TRBV2 with TRBJ1-5, with D possibly TRBD1 on 6 matching bases. The CDR3 runs to 15 residues. Germline CDR1 SNHLY, CDR2 FYNNEI. Trimming shortened V by 4 bases and J by 1 base, and 11 bases separated the two germline ends.

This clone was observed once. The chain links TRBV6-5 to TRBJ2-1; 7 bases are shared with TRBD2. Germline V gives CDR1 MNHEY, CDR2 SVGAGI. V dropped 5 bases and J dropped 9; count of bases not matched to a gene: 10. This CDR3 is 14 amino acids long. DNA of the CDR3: TGTGCCAGCAGTCGGACTAGGGCAATTCGTGAGCAGTTCTTC. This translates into CASSRTRAIREQFF.

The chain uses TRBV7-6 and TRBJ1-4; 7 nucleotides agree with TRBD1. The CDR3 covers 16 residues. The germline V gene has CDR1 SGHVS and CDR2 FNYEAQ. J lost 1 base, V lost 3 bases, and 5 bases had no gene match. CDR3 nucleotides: TGTGCCAGCAGCTTCCGACAGGGAATAACTAATGAAAAACTGTTTTTT. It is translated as CASSFRQGITNEKLFF. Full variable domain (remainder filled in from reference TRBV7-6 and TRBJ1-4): GAGVSQSPRYKVTKRGQDVALRCDPISGHVSLYWYRQALGQGPEFLTYFNYEAQQDKSGLPNDRFSAERPEGSISTLTIQRTEQRDSAMYRCASSFRQGITNEKLFFGSGTQLSVL.

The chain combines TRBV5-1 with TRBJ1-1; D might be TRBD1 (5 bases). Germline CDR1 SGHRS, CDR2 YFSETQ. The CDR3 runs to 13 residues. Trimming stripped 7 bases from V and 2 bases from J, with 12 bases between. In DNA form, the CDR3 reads TGCGCCAGCGGCCTAGGGGTCAACACTGAAGCTTTCTTT. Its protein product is CASGLGVNTEAFF.

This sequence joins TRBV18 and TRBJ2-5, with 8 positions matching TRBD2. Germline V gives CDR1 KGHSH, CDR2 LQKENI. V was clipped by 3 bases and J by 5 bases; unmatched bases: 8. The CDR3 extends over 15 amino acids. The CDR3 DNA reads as TGTGCCAGCTCACCTCCCCAGGGACTAGGGGAGACCCAGTACTTC. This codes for CASSPPQGLGETQYF.

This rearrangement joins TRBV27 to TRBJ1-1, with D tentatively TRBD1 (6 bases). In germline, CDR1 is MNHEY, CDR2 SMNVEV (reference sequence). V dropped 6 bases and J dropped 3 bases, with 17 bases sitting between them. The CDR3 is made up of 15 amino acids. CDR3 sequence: CASREQQTGDTEAFF. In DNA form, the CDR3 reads TGTGCCAGCAGAGAACAACAGACAGGAGACACTGAAGCTTTCTTT.

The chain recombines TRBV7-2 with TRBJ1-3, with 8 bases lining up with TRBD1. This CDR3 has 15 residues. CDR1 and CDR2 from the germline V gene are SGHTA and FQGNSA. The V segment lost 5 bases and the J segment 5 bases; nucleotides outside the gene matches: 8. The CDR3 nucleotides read TGTGCCAGCAGCATGGGGACAGGCGGTCGAAACACCATATATTTT. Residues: CASSMGTGGRNTIYF.

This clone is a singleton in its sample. The CDR3 DNA is TGTGCCAGCAGCTCGGGACAGGGAACAGATACGCAGTATTTT. It codes for CASSSGQGTDTQYF. V and J are TRBV7-2 and TRBJ2-3; 9 positions match TRBD1. The CDR3 contains 14 residues. Germline assignment: CDR1 SGHTA and CDR2 FQGNSA. J was trimmed by 3 bases and V by 4 bases; bases with no gene match: 2. The full variable domain, completed using reference TRBV7-2 and TRBJ2-3, is GAGVSQSPSNKVTEKGKDVELRCDPISGHTALYWYRQSLGQGLEFLIYFQGNSAPDKSGLPSDRFSAERTGGSVSTLTIQRTQQEDSAVYLCASSSGQGTDTQYFGPGTRLTVL.

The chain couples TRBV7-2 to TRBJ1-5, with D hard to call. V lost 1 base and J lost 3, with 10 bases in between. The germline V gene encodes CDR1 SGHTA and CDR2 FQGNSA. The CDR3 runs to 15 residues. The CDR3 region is CASSLDAVNNQPQHF. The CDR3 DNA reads TGTGCCAGCAGCTTAGATGCGGTCAACAATCAGCCCCAGCATTTT.

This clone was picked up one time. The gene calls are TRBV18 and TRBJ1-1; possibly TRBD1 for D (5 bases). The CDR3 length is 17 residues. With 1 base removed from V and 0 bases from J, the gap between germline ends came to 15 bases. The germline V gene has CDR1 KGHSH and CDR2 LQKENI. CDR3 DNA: TGTGCCAGCTCACCACTTGGGGCAGCGAAATTGAACACTGAAGCTTTCTTT. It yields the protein CASSPLGAAKLNTEAFF.

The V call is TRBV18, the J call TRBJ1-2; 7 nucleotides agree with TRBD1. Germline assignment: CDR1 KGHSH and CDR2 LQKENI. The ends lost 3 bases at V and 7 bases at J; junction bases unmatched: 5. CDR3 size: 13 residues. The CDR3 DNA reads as TGTGCCAGCTCACCCCGGGCAGGGGGTGGCTACACCTTC. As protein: CASSPRAGGGYTF.

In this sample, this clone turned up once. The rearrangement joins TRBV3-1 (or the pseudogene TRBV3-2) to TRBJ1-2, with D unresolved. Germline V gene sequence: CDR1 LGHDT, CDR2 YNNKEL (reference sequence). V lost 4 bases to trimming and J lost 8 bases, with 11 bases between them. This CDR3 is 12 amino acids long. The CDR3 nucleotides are TGTGCCAGCAGCCCCGAGGGCCTCGGCTACACCTTC. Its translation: CASSPEGLGYTF.